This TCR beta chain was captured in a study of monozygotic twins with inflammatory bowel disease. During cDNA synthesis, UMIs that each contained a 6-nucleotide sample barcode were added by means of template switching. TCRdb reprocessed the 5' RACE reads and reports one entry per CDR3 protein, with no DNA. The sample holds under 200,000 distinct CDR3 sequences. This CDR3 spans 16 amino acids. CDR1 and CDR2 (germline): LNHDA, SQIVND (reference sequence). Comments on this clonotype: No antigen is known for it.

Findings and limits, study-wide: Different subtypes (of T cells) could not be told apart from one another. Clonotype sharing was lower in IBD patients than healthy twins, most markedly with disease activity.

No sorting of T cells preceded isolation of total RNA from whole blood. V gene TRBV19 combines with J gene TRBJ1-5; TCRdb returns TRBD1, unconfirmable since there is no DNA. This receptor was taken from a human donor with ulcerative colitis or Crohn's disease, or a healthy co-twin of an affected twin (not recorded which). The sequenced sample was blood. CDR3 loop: CASSPSGRGLFQPQHF.